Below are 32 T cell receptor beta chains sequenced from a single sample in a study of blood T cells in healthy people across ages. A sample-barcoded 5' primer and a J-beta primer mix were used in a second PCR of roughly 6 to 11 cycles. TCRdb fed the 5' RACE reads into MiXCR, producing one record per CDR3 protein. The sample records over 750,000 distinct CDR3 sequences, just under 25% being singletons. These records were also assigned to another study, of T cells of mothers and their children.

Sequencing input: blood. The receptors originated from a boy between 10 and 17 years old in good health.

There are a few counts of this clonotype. CDR3 coding DNA: TGTGCCAGCAGCTTCCCAGCGGGCCACTTGAAAGAGACCCAGTACTTC. Protein product: CASSFPAGHLKETQYF. The V and J genes are TRBV7-2 and TRBJ2-5; the D gene is possibly TRBD2 (6 bases). V was cut by 3 bases and J by 3 bases, with 17 bases left in between. CDR1 is SGHTA, CDR2 FQGNSA, per germline. The CDR3 has 16 amino acids.

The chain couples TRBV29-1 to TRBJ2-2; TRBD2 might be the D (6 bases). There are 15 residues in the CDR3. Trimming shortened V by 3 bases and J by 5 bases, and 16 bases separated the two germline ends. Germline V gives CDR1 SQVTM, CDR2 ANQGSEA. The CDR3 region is CSVEEAGAGTGELFF. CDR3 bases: TGCAGCGTTGAGGAGGCCGGGGCGGGAACCGGGGAGCTGTTTTTT.

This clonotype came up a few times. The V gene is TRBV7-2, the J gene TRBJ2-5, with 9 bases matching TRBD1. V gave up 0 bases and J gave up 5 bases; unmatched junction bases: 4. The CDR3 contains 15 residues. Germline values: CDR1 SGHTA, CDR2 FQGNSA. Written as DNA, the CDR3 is TGTGCCAGCAGCTTAGCGGGACAGGGCGCGGAGACCCAGTACTTC. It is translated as CASSLAGQGAETQYF.

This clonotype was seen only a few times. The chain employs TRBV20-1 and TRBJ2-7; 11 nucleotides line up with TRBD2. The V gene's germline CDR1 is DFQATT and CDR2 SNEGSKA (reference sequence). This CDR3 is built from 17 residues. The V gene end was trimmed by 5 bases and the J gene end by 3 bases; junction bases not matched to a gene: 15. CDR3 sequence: CSAVPSGDSGRDYEQYF. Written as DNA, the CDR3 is TGCAGTGCTGTGCCTTCGGGGGATAGCGGGAGGGACTACGAGCAGTACTTC.

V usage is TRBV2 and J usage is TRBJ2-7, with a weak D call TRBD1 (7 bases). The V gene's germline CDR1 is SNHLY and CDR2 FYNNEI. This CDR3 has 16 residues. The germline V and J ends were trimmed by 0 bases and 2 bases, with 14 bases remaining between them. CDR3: CASSEAQGRKTYEQYF. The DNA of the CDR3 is TGTGCCAGCAGTGAAGCACAGGGGAGGAAAACCTACGAGCAGTACTTC.

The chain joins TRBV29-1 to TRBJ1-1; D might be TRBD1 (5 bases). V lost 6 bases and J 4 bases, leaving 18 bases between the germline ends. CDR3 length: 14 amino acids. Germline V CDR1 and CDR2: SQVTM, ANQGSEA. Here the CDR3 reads CSVEGKGGGTEAFF. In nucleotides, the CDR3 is TGCAGCGTCGAGGGGAAGGGAGGAGGCACTGAAGCTTTCTTT.

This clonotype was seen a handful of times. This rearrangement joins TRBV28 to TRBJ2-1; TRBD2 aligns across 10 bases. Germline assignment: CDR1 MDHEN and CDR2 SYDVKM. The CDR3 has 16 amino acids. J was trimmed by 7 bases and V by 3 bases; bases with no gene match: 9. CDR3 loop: CASSFPGAGGWNEQFF. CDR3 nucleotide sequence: TGTGCCAGCAGTTTTCCGGGAGCGGGAGGGTGGAATGAGCAGTTCTTC.

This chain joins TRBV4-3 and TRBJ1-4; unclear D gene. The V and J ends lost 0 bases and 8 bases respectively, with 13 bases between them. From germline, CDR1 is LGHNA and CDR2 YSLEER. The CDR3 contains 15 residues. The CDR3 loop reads CASSQDRGWREKLFF. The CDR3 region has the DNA TGCGCCAGCAGCCAAGATCGAGGGTGGAGGGAAAAACTGTTTTTT.

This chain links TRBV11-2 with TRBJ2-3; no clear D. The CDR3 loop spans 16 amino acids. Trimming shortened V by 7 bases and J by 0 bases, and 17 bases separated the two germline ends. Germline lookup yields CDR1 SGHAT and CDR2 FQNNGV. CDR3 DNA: TGTGCCAGCACCCAAAACCCGGTATCTAGCACAGATACGCAGTATTTT. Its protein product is CASTQNPVSSTDTQYF.

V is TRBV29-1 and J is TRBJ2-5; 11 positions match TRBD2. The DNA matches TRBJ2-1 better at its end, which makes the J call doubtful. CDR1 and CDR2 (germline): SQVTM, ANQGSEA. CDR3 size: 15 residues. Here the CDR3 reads CSAASGRSSRNEQFF. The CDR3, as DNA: TGCAGCGCTGCTAGCGGGAGGTCTAGTCGCAATGAGCAGTTCTTC.

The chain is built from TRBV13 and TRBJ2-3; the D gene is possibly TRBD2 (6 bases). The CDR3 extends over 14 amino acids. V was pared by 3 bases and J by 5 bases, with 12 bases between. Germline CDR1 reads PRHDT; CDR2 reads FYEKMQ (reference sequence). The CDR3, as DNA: TGTGCCAGCAGCTTCGGGGGAGTGGGAGATACGCAGTATTTT. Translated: CASSFGGVGDTQYF.

The CDR3: CASSLLPGQGETQYF. The CDR3 DNA reads TGTGCCAGCAGCTTACTTCCGGGACAGGGGGAGACCCAGTACTTC. The chain joins TRBV7-6 to TRBJ2-5, with 10 nucleotides matching TRBD1. The length of the CDR3 is 15 residues. J gave up 5 bases and V 2 bases, and 5 bases lay outside the gene matches. In germline, CDR1 is SGHVS, CDR2 FNYEAQ.

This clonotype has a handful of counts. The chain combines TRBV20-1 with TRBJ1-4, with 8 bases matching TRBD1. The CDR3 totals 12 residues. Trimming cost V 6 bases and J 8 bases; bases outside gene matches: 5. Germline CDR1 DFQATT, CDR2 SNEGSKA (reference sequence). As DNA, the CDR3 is TGCAGTGCCGTACAGGGGGGCGAAAAACTGTTTTTT. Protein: CSAVQGGEKLFF.

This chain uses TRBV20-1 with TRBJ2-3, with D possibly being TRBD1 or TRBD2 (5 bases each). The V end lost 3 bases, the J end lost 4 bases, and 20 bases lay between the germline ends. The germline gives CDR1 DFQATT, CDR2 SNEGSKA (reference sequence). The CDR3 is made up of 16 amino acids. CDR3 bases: TGCAGTGCTAGGGCAATCCGGGACCAGCCCCCAGATACGCAGTATTTT. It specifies CSARAIRDQPPDTQYF.

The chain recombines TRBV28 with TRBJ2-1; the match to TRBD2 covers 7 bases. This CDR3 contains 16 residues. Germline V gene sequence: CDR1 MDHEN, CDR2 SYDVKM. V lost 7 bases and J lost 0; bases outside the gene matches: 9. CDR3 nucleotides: TGTGCCAGCAATGGATGGGCGGGAGTCTCCTACAATGAGCAGTTCTTC. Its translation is CASNGWAGVSYNEQFF.

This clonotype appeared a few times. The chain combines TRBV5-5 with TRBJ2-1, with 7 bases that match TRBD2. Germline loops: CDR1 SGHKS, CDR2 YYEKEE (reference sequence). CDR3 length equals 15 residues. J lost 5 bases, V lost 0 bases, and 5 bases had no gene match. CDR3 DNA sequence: TGTGCCAGCAGCTTGGGAGCGGGGACGGACAATGAGCAGTTCTTC. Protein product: CASSLGAGTDNEQFF.

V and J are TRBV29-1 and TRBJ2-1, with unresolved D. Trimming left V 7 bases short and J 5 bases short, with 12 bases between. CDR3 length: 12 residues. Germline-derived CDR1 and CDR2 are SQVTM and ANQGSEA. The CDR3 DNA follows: TGCAGCGCCGAAAGTTCTGACAATGAGCAGTTCTTC. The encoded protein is CSAESSDNEQFF.

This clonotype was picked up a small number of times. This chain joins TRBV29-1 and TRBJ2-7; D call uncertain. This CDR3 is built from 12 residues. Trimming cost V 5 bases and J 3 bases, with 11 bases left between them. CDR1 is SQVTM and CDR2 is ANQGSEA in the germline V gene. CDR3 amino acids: CSVTWGNYEQYF. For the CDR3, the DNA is TGCAGCGTTACCTGGGGTAACTACGAGCAGTACTTC.

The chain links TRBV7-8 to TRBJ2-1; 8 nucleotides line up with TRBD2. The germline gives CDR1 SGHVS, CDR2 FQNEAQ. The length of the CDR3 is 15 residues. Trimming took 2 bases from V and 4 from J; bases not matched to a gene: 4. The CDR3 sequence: CASSLLAGQYNEQFF. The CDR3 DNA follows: TGTGCCAGCAGCTTACTAGCGGGTCAATACAATGAGCAGTTCTTC.

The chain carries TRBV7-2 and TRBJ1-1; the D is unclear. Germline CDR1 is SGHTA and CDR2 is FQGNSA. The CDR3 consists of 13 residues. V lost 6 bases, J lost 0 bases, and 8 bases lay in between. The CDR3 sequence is CASRRNLNTEAFF. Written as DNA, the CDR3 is TGTGCCAGCAGGCGGAATTTGAACACTGAAGCTTTCTTT.

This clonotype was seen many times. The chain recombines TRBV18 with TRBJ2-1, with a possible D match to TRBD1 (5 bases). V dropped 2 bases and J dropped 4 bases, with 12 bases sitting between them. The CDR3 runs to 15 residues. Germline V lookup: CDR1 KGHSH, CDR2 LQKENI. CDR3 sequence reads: CASSPSGYSYNEQFF. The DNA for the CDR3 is TGTGCCAGCTCACCATCAGGGTACTCGTACAATGAGCAGTTCTTC. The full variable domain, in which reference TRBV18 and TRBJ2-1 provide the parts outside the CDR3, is NAGVMQNPRHLVRRRGQEARLRCSPMKGHSHVYWYRQLPEEGLKFMVYLQKENIIDESGMPKERFSAEFPKEGPSILRIQQVVRGDSAAYFCASSPSGYSYNEQFFGPGTRLTVL.

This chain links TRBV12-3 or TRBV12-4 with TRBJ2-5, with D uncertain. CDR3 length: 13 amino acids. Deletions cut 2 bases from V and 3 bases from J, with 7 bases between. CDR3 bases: TGTGCCAGCAGTTTACGGCCAGAAGAGACCCAGTACTTC. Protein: CASSLRPEETQYF.

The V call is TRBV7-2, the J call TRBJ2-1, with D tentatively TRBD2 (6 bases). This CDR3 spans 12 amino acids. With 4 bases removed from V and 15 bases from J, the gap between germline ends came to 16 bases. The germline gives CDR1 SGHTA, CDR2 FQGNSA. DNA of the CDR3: TGTGCCAGCAGCTGGGGCGGGACCAAGGTGTTCTTC. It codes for CASSWGGTKVFF.

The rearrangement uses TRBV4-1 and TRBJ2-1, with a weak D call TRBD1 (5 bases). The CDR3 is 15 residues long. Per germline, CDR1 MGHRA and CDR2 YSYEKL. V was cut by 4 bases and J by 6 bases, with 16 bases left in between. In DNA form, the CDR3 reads TGCGCCAGCAGCCGAGGACATAAAGGTCTCAATGAGCAGTTCTTC. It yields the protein CASSRGHKGLNEQFF.

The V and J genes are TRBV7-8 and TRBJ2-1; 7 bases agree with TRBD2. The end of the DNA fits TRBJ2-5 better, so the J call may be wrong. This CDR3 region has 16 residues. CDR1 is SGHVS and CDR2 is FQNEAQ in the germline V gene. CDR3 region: CASSLSGGRGRVTQYF. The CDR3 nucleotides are TGTGCCAGCAGCTTATCCGGGGGGAGGGGTCGGGTCACCCAGTACTTC.

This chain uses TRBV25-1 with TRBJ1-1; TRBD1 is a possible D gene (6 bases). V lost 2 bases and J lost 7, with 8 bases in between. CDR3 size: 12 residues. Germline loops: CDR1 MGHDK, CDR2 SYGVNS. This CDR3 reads CASSEQGYEAFF. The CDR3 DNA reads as TGTGCCAGCAGTGAACAGGGGTATGAAGCTTTCTTT.

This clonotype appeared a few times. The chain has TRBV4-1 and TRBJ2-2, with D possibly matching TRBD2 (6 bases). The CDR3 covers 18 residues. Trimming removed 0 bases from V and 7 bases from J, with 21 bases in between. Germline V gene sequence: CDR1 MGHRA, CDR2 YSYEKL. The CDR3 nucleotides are TGCGCCAGCAGCCAAGATCGCTTCGTAGGAGGGTTGGGCGGGGAGCTGTTTTTT. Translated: CASSQDRFVGGLGGELFF.

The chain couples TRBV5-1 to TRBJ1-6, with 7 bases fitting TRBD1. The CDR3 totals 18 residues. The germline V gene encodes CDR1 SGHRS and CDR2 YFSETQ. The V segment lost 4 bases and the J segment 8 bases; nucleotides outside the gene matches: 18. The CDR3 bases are TGCGCCAGCAGCCCACCCCGGGCGAACAGGGGTGGGGATTCACCCCTCCACTTT. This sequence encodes CASSPPRANRGGDSPLHF. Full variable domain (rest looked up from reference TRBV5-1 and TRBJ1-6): KAGVTQTPRYLIKTRGQQVTLSCSPISGHRSVSWYQQTPGQGLQFLFEYFSETQRNKGNFPGRFSGRQFSNSRSEMNVSTLELGDSALYLCASSPPRANRGGDSPLHFGNGTRLTVT.

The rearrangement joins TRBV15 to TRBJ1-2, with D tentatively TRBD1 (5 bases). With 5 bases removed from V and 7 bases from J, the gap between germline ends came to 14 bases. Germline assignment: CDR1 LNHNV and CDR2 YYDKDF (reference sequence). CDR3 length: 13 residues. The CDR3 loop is CATSWGETGGYTF. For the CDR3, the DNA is TGTGCCACCAGCTGGGGGGAAACCGGTGGCTACACCTTC.

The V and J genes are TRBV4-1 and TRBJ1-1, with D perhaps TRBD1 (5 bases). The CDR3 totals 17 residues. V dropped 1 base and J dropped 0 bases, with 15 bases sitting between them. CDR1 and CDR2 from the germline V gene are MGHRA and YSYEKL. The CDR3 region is CASSQGRGDSMNTEAFF. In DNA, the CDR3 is TGCGCCAGCAGCCAAGGGAGGGGAGACAGCATGAACACTGAAGCTTTCTTT.

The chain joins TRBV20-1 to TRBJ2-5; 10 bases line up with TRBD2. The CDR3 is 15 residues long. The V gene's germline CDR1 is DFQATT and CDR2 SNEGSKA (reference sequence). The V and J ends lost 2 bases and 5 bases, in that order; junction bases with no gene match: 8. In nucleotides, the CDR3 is TGCAGTGCTAGAAGAGTAGCGGGGGGTAGGGAGACCCAGTACTTC. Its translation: CSARRVAGGRETQYF.

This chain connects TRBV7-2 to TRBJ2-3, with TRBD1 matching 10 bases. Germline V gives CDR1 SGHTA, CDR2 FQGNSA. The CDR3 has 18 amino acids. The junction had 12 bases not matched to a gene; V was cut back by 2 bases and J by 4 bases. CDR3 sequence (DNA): TGTGCCAGCAGCTTAAGGGGAAGACAGGGGGCAGGAGCAGATACGCAGTATTTT. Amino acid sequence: CASSLRGRQGAGADTQYF.